Shown below are 24 T cell receptor beta chains from a single sample sequenced in a study of beta chain features in type 1 diabetes. Findings and caveats of the study: TCRB CDR3 length was moderately but significantly reduced in all four CD4+ subsets of Type 1 diabetes patients.

The antigens of these receptors remain unknown. What was sequenced were expressed TCRB transcripts, since all of the isolated RNA had been reverse transcribed. Generated by immunoSEQ multiplex PCR, the TCRdb table keeps only in-frame clones and is missing some. In the table there are tens of thousands of clones, approximately 47% of which are singletons. The sample consisted of central memory CD4+ T cells from blood. These receptors came from a man aged 25-45 years with type 1 diabetes.

This clone was detected only a few times. This chain uses TRBV5-6 with TRBJ2-1; 9 nucleotides agree with TRBD1. This CDR3 spans 13 amino acids. Germline CDR1 reads SGHDT; CDR2 reads YYEEEE. V trimming: 4 bases; J trimming: 16 bases; junction bases outside the gene matches: 12. The CDR3 spells CASSPGTGPLYFF. CDR3 in DNA: TGTGCCAGCAGCCCCGGGACAGGGCCCCTCTACTTCTTC.

This clone was seen a few times. The chain combines TRBV5-4 with TRBJ2-5; 7 positions agree with TRBD2. Unmatched junction bases numbered 10, after V lost 4 bases and J lost 4 bases. Germline CDR1 and CDR2: SGHNT and YYREEE (reference sequence). This CDR3 has 15 residues. The CDR3 region is CASSPAGLPPETQYF. CDR3 DNA sequence: TGTGCCAGCAGCCCCGCGGGACTACCCCCAGAGACCCAGTACTTC.

This chain links TRBV6-1 with TRBJ1-1, with D unresolved. Germline lookup yields CDR1 MNHNS and CDR2 SASEGT. CDR3 length: 15 residues. V lost 3 bases to trimming and J lost 0 bases, with 11 bases between them. DNA of the CDR3: TGTGCCAGCAGTGACGGGTTCGTCCTGAACACTGAAGCTTTCTTT. It codes for CASSDGFVLNTEAFF.

This clone came up a few times. V is TRBV2 and J is TRBJ2-7, with D uncertain. This CDR3 region has 14 residues. V was cut by 0 bases and J by 2 bases, with 8 bases left in between. Per germline, CDR1 SNHLY and CDR2 FYNNEI. CDR3 sequence reads: CASSEARQPYEQYF. The CDR3 coding sequence is TGTGCCAGCAGTGAAGCGCGGCAGCCCTACGAGCAGTACTTC.

This clone was seen only once. This chain connects TRBV18 to TRBJ2-3; 10 bases match TRBD2. Germline values: CDR1 KGHSH, CDR2 LQKENI. The trim removed 0 bases at V and 3 bases at J, leaving 6 bases unmatched. The CDR3 is 17 amino acids. CDR3 DNA: TGTGCCAGCTCACCACCGCGGCTAGCGGGGGCGACAGATACGCAGTATTTT. The encoded protein is CASSPPRLAGATDTQYF.

This chain uses TRBV20-1 with TRBJ2-7; no definite D call. The germline CDR1 and CDR2 sequences are DFQATT and SNEGSKA (reference sequence). Trimming took off 4 bases at V and 4 bases at J, with 8 bases between the two ends. The CDR3 loop spans 11 amino acids. The CDR3 protein is CSANRAYEQYF. CDR3 coding DNA: TGCAGTGCTAACAGAGCATACGAGCAGTACTTC.

This rearrangement joins TRBV11-2 to TRBJ2-5; TRBD2 matches at 9 bases. The V gene's germline CDR1 is SGHAT and CDR2 FQNNGV. The CDR3 has 15 amino acids. V was clipped by 3 bases and J by 1 base; unmatched bases: 3. CDR3 residues: CASSFTAGGQETQYF. CDR3 bases: TGTGCCAGCAGCTTCACAGCGGGGGGCCAAGAGACCCAGTACTTC.

The CDR3 is CASSQDQAGGPDTQYF. DNA of the CDR3: TGTGCCAGCAGCCAAGATCAAGCGGGGGGGCCAGATACGCAGTATTTT. The gene calls are TRBV4-2 and TRBJ2-3; 10 positions match TRBD2. Germline-derived CDR1 and CDR2 are LGHNA and YNFKEQ. The CDR3 consists of 16 residues. The ends lost 0 bases at V and 4 bases at J; junction bases unmatched: 4.

The rearrangement links TRBV5-4 to TRBJ2-5, with 10 bases fitting TRBD2. V shed 4 bases and J 5 bases; nucleotides not matched to a gene: 14. The CDR3 contains 17 residues. Germline lookup yields CDR1 SGHNT and CDR2 YYREEE (reference sequence). CDR3 nucleotides: TGTGCCAGCAGCCGTGGGGGGTCTAGCGGGGGTAGGGAGACCCAGTACTTC. This encodes CASSRGGSSGGRETQYF. The full variable domain, with the rest looked up from reference TRBV5-4 and TRBJ2-5, is ETGVTQSPTHLIKTRGQQVTLRCSSQSGHNTVSWYQQALGQGPQFIFQYYREEENGRGNFPPRFSGLQFPNYSSELNVNALELDDSALYLCASSRGGSSGGRETQYFGPGTRLLVL.

This clone was observed a handful of times. V is TRBV7-2 and J is TRBJ2-7; a weak D match, TRBD1 (7 bases). CDR3 length: 15 amino acids. V shed 5 bases and J shed 0 bases, with 14 bases lying between them. Germline V gives CDR1 SGHTA, CDR2 FQGNSA. The CDR3 is CASSPGGGFSYEQYF. CDR3 nucleotide sequence: TGTGCCAGCAGCCCCGGAGGGGGCTTCTCCTACGAGCAGTACTTC.

The chain uses TRBV11-3 and TRBJ1-2; a possible D gene is TRBD1 (6 bases). This CDR3 is 12 amino acids long. From germline, CDR1 is SGHNT and CDR2 YENEEA. The germline V and J ends were trimmed by 5 bases and 10 bases, with 14 bases remaining between them. The CDR3 here is CASSRGGADYTF. CDR3 bases: TGTGCCAGCAGCCGCGGGGGGGCCGACTACACCTTC.

This clone came up a few times. The chain uses TRBV29-1 and TRBJ2-7, with a weak D call TRBD2 (6 bases). CDR1 is SQVTM, CDR2 ANQGSEA, per germline. V was trimmed by 6 bases and J by 2 bases, leaving 11 bases between them. CDR3 length: 12 residues. The CDR3 DNA sequence: TGCAGCGTAAAGGGGACTGCCTACGAGCAGTACTTC. Its translation: CSVKGTAYEQYF.

This clone was seen just once. The chain is built from TRBV6-1 and TRBJ2-7; possible D gene TRBD2, 6 bases. This CDR3 region has 14 residues. Trimming left V 3 bases short and J 5 bases short, with 14 bases between. Germline V lookup: CDR1 MNHNS, CDR2 SASEGT. CDR3: CASSEFKLANEQYF. As DNA, the CDR3 is TGTGCCAGCAGTGAGTTCAAACTAGCAAACGAGCAGTACTTC.

Here the CDR3 reads CASSKLTETTSTDTQYF. CDR3 DNA sequence: TGTGCCAGTAGTAAGTTGACAGAAACTACTAGCACAGATACGCAGTATTTT. The chain recombines TRBV19 with TRBJ2-3; possibly TRBD1 for D (5 bases). Trimming stripped 4 bases from V and 0 bases from J, with 17 bases between. There are 17 residues in the CDR3. In germline, CDR1 is LNHDA, CDR2 SQIVND (reference sequence).

In its sample, this clone was seen once. This sequence joins TRBV7-9 and TRBJ1-1; D gene ambiguous. The length of the CDR3 is 14 residues. CDR1 is SEHNR, CDR2 FQNEAQ, per germline (reference sequence). Trimming removed 4 bases from V and 6 bases from J, with 15 bases in between. The CDR3 DNA follows: TGTGCCAGCAGCTCACGGGCGGGTGACGCTGAAGCTTTCTTT. Residues: CASSSRAGDAEAFF.

The chain has TRBV19 and TRBJ1-5; the D gene is possibly TRBD1 (6 bases). The CDR3 contains 15 residues. In germline, CDR1 is LNHDA, CDR2 SQIVND (reference sequence). Trimming shortened V by 6 bases and J by 3 bases, and 15 bases separated the two germline ends. The CDR3 region is CASSSGQWDNQPQHF. The CDR3 region has the DNA TGTGCCAGTAGCTCAGGACAGTGGGACAATCAGCCCCAGCATTTT. Combining the CDR3 with reference TRBV19 and TRBJ1-5 gives the whole variable domain DGGITQSPKYLFRKEGQNVTLSCEQNLNHDAMYWYRQDPGQGLRLIYYSQIVNDFQKGDIAEGYSVSREKKESFPLTVTSAQKNPTAFYLCASSSGQWDNQPQHFGDGTRLSIL.

The table lists this clone with a few counts. The rearrangement links TRBV10-3 to TRBJ1-4; D remains unclear. CDR3 length: 15 residues. V lost 5 bases to trimming and J lost 3 bases, with 13 bases between them. Germline CDR1 and CDR2: ENHRY and SYGVKD. The DNA for the CDR3 is TGTGCCATCAGTACGGACGGCGGGGCTAATGAAAAACTGTTTTTT. Amino acid sequence: CAISTDGGANEKLFF.

This clone was counted only a few times. This sequence joins TRBV7-9 and TRBJ2-1; 7 nucleotides align to TRBD2. Germline V gene sequence: CDR1 SEHNR, CDR2 FQNEAQ (reference sequence). The trim removed 5 bases at V and 0 bases at J, leaving 13 bases unmatched. The CDR3 contains 18 residues. CDR3 DNA: TGTGCCAGCAGCCGCGGGGAGGGCTGGCAGAGCTCCTACAATGAGCAGTTCTTC. The encoded protein is CASSRGEGWQSSYNEQFF.

The V gene is TRBV5-1, the J gene TRBJ2-1; 8 bases fit TRBD2. In germline, CDR1 is SGHRS, CDR2 YFSETQ. The CDR3 totals 14 residues. After removal of 5 bases from V and 6 bases from J, the junction contained 7 bases not matched to a gene. CDR3 in DNA: TGCGCCAGCAGAGGACTAGCCGGAGCCAATGAGCAGTTCTTC. Translated, it gives CASRGLAGANEQFF.

The sample holds a few counts of this clone. The chain couples TRBV6-1 to TRBJ1-2; TRBD1 matches 8 bases. Per the germline V gene, CDR1 is MNHNS and CDR2 is SASEGT. The V segment lost 7 bases and the J segment 4 bases; nucleotides outside the gene matches: 5. There are 13 residues in the CDR3. The CDR3 sequence is CASTTGTGYGYTF. The DNA of the CDR3 is TGTGCCAGCACCACCGGGACAGGCTATGGCTACACCTTC.

The V call is TRBV5-4, the J call TRBJ2-5; D remains ambiguous. V lost 4 bases and J 4 bases, leaving 14 bases between the germline ends. The CDR3 covers 14 residues. Germline V gene sequence: CDR1 SGHNT, CDR2 YYREEE (reference sequence). This CDR3 is CASSPPTGSETQYF. The CDR3 bases are TGTGCCAGCAGCCCCCCAACCGGTTCAGAGACCCAGTACTTC.

The gene calls are TRBV2 and TRBJ1-1; D may be TRBD1 (5 bases). CDR1 and CDR2 (germline): SNHLY, FYNNEI. This CDR3 has 11 amino acids. V lost 11 bases and J 1 base, leaving 8 bases between the germline ends. The CDR3 spells CAGQGNTEAFF. CDR3 in DNA: TGTGCCGGTCAGGGGAACACTGAAGCTTTCTTT. The whole variable domain, remainder taken from reference TRBV2 and TRBJ1-1, is EPEVTQTPSHQVTQMGQEVILRCVPISNHLYFYWYRQILGQKVEFLVSFYNNEISEKSEIFDDQFSVERPDGSNFTLKIRSTKLEDSAMYFCAGQGNTEAFFGQGTRLTVV.

This clone was seen more than once but under ten times. The chain has TRBV18 and TRBJ2-1; D perhaps matches TRBD2 (5 bases). Germline CDR1 is KGHSH and CDR2 is LQKENI. V lost 3 bases to trimming and J lost 3 bases, with 15 bases between them. The CDR3 sequence is 16 residues long. CDR3 sequence (DNA): TGTGCCAGCTCACCGGATAGCCTCCGGGACTACAATGAGCAGTTCTTC. The encoded protein is CASSPDSLRDYNEQFF.

The rearrangement links TRBV2 to TRBJ1-5, with 11 bases aligning to TRBD1. The junction had 7 bases not matched to a gene; V was cut back by 5 bases and J by 1 base. The CDR3 loop spans 17 amino acids. In germline, CDR1 is SNHLY, CDR2 FYNNEI. The CDR3 sequence is CASSRRDRGVSNQPQHF. The CDR3 region has the DNA TGTGCCAGCAGTCGGCGGGACAGGGGGGTGAGCAATCAGCCCCAGCATTTT.